A single sample gave rise to the 20 T cell receptor beta chains below, sequenced in a study of control samples from healthy donors and cancer patients. Produced via immunoSEQ multiplex PCR; TCRdb's table is partial and in-frame only. The table records 100,000 or so clones, approximately 90% of them present only once. The specimen was blood. These receptors were collected from a young woman in good health.

J is TRBJ2-7 and V is TRBV24-1; D possibly corresponds to TRBD2 (5 bases). Per the germline V gene, CDR1 is KGHDR and CDR2 is SFDVKD. The CDR3 loop spans 16 amino acids. V lost 2 bases and J lost 7, with 20 bases in between. The CDR3 DNA reads TGTGCCACCAGTGATTCCCAAGAGGGTCCGGGCGGGGAGCAGTACTTC. It codes for CATSDSQEGPGGEQYF.

The gene calls are TRBV28 and TRBJ1-1; D may be TRBD1 (6 bases). The CDR3 loop spans 13 amino acids. Looked up from germline, CDR1 is MDHEN and CDR2 is SYDVKM. Trimming shortened V by 7 bases and J by 1 base, and 10 bases separated the two germline ends. CDR3 nucleotide sequence: TGTGCCAGCAATCCGGACAGGAACACTGAAGCTTTCTTT. Its protein product is CASNPDRNTEAFF.

The V call is TRBV7-2, the J call TRBJ2-3; the D gene is possibly TRBD1 (5 bases). The CDR3 has 11 amino acids. V lost 5 bases and J lost 5, with 5 bases in between. In germline, CDR1 is SGHTA, CDR2 FQGNSA. CDR3 coding DNA: TGTGCCAGCAGCCAGGGAGATACGCAGTATTTT. Translated, it gives CASSQGDTQYF.

The chain couples TRBV5-6 to TRBJ2-1, with D perhaps matching TRBD2 (5 bases). V was trimmed by 5 bases and J by 9 bases, leaving 12 bases between them. Per the germline V gene, CDR1 is SGHDT and CDR2 is YYEEEE. The CDR3 covers 12 residues. CDR3 residues: CASRGLDFEQFF. The CDR3 nucleotides read TGTGCCAGCAGAGGACTGGACTTTGAGCAGTTCTTC.

The CDR3 region is CASSMTSGGVGNTIYF. In DNA form, the CDR3 reads TGTGCCAGTAGTATGACATCCGGGGGAGTTGGAAACACCATATATTTT. The chain has TRBV19 and TRBJ1-3; a possible D gene is TRBD1 (5 bases). The germline V gene encodes CDR1 LNHDA and CDR2 SQIVND (reference sequence). Deletions cut 3 bases from V and 3 bases from J, with 15 bases between. The CDR3 runs 16 residues.

This rearrangement joins TRBV28 to TRBJ1-5; 11 nucleotides match TRBD1. CDR3 length equals 17 residues. With 4 bases clipped from V and 3 bases from J, the junction kept 8 bases outside the gene matches. Germline CDR1 is MDHEN and CDR2 is SYDVKM. CDR3 sequence reads: CASSSPGQGDTNQPQHF. The DNA for the CDR3 is TGTGCCAGCAGTTCCCCGGGACAGGGGGATACCAATCAGCCCCAGCATTTT.

This chain links TRBV28 with TRBJ1-2; D gene uncertain. CDR1 and CDR2 from the germline V gene are MDHEN and SYDVKM. The V end lost 2 bases, the J end lost 2 bases, and 6 bases lay between the germline ends. The CDR3 spans 13 residues. CDR3 sequence reads: CASSLPLNYGYTF. CDR3 nucleotide sequence: TGTGCCAGCAGTTTACCGCTAAACTATGGCTACACCTTC.

V usage is TRBV5-4 and J usage is TRBJ2-5, with TRBD2 matching 9 bases. J was trimmed by 2 bases and V by 4 bases; bases with no gene match: 9. CDR3 length: 16 residues. Germline lookup yields CDR1 SGHNT and CDR2 YYREEE (reference sequence). This CDR3 reads CASSPPPAGGQETQYF. In nucleotides, the CDR3 is TGTGCCAGCAGCCCCCCTCCGGCGGGGGGGCAAGAGACCCAGTACTTC.

The chain combines TRBV5-6 with TRBJ1-2, with 8 nucleotides matching TRBD1. Germline CDR1 SGHDT, CDR2 YYEEEE. The ends lost 2 bases at V and 3 bases at J; junction bases unmatched: 6. This CDR3 is built from 15 residues. CDR3 nucleotide sequence: TGTGCCAGCAGCTTTCAGGCAGGGGGCTACTATGGCTACACCTTC. It translates to CASSFQAGGYYGYTF.

The chain carries TRBV12-3 or TRBV12-4 and TRBJ1-5, with D perhaps matching TRBD1 (5 bases). V lost 0 bases, J lost 6 bases, and 6 bases lay in between. CDR3 length equals 13 residues. CDR3 sequence: CASSLAGTQPQHF. CDR3 DNA sequence: TGTGCCAGCAGTTTAGCAGGGACTCAGCCCCAGCATTTT.

J is TRBJ2-7 and V is TRBV29-1; 7 bases map to TRBD1. The CDR3 is 13 amino acids. The V segment lost 4 bases and the J segment 0 bases; nucleotides outside the gene matches: 3. Germline V gene lookup returns CDR1 SQVTM and CDR2 ANQGSEA. The CDR3 sequence is CSVGQGNSYEQYF. CDR3 coding DNA: TGCAGCGTTGGACAGGGAAACTCCTACGAGCAGTACTTC.

The chain links TRBV23-1 to TRBJ2-7, with D perhaps TRBD1 (6 bases). TRBV23-1 has ORF status, its function being uncertain. This CDR3 region has 19 residues. The V gene lost 5 bases and the J gene lost 3 bases, with 29 bases spanning the gap. CDR3 region: CASSFLGFYTWTVSYEQYF. The CDR3 DNA follows: TGCGCCAGCAGTTTCCTTGGGTTCTATACATGGACAGTAAGCTACGAGCAGTACTTC.

The chain combines TRBV14 with TRBJ2-7; D remains unclear. With 1 base removed from V and 7 bases from J, the gap between germline ends came to 5 bases. This CDR3 comprises 11 residues. Looked up from germline, CDR1 is SGHDN and CDR2 is FVKESK. CDR3 sequence: CASSQAREQYF. DNA for the CDR3: TGTGCCAGCAGCCAAGCACGGGAGCAGTACTTC. Based on the CDR3 plus reference TRBV14 and TRBJ2-7, the full variable domain is EAGVTQFPSHSVIEKGQTVTLRCDPISGHDNLYWYRRVMGKEIKFLLHFVKESKQDESGMPNNRFLAERTGGTYSTLKVQPAELEDSGVYFCASSQAREQYFGPGTRLTVT.

V is TRBV19 and J is TRBJ2-6; D ambiguous. The CDR3 has 15 amino acids. CDR1 and CDR2 (germline): LNHDA, SQIVND (reference sequence). V dropped 7 bases and J dropped 1 base, with 11 bases sitting between them. The CDR3 sequence is CASNPGVSGANVLTF. CDR3 DNA sequence: TGTGCCAGTAACCCTGGGGTGTCTGGGGCCAACGTCCTGACTTTC.

The J gene is TRBJ2-1, the V gene TRBV4-1, with D possibly TRBD1 on 6 matching bases. Germline V gives CDR1 MGHRA, CDR2 YSYEKL. Trimming pared 4 bases from V and 8 bases from J, leaving 12 bases between. This CDR3 region has 13 residues. The chain's CDR3 is CASSPTGLDEQFF. In nucleotides, the CDR3 is TGCGCCAGCAGCCCGACAGGTCTGGATGAGCAGTTCTTC.

The chain has TRBV7-3 and TRBJ2-3; 9 nucleotides match TRBD2. The CDR3 runs 17 residues. V shed 0 bases, J shed 6 bases, and the junction held 10 bases outside the gene matches. Germline loops: CDR1 SGHTA, CDR2 FQGTGA. The CDR3 protein is CASSLTSGTSSSDTQYF. The CDR3 DNA is TGTGCCAGCAGCTTAACCTCCGGGACTAGCAGCTCCGATACGCAGTATTTT.

The V call is TRBV18, the J call TRBJ1-1, with 10 nucleotides matching TRBD1. Germline V gives CDR1 KGHSH, CDR2 LQKENI. CDR3 size: 17 residues. V shed 1 base, J shed 5 bases, and the junction held 10 bases outside the gene matches. CDR3 nucleotides: TGTGCCAGCTCACCACGACAGGGGGCGGCGAGCAGGACTGAAGCTTTCTTT. Protein sequence: CASSPRQGAASRTEAFF.

The chain combines TRBV2 with TRBJ1-2; D is perhaps TRBD1 (5 bases). The V gene's germline CDR1 is SNHLY and CDR2 FYNNEI. V dropped 7 bases and J dropped 4 bases, with 13 bases sitting between them. This CDR3 is 13 amino acids long. CDR3 DNA: TGTGCCAGCAAAGACAGTTTCGCCTATGGCTACACCTTC. This sequence encodes CASKDSFAYGYTF.

V and J are TRBV19 and TRBJ1-6; 7 bases map to TRBD1. Per the germline V gene, CDR1 is LNHDA and CDR2 is SQIVND (reference sequence). The CDR3 is made up of 15 amino acids. Trimming at V came to 5 bases and at J to 6 bases, leaving 7 bases not matched to a gene. The CDR3 DNA reads TGTGCCAGTAGTCCTACCGGGACAGCTAATTCACCCCTCCACTTT. Amino acids: CASSPTGTANSPLHF.

The V gene is TRBV2, the J gene TRBJ2-2, with TRBD2 as a possible D gene (6 bases). The CDR3 covers 15 residues. V shed 2 bases and J shed 5 bases, with 12 bases lying between them. Looked up from germline, CDR1 is SNHLY and CDR2 is FYNNEI. CDR3 DNA sequence: TGTGCCAGCAGTGAAAAGAGGGCGGGGACCGGGGAGCTGTTTTTT. Amino acid sequence: CASSEKRAGTGELFF.